Described below is a single TCR beta chain sequence and its context. Antigen unknown. This entry is derived from a study of tumor-infiltrating lymphocytes in localized non-small cell lung cancer. Study background: The cohort mixed smokers and never-smokers, several histologies, and some post-neoadjuvant-chemotherapy samples.

The study's findings and limits: TCRbeta sequencing showed higher T cell infiltration in tumors than uninvolved lung.

This table comes from immunoSEQ multiplex PCR, and its TCRdb copy is limited to in-frame clones, with some not included. This sample has 10,000 to 15,000 clones, with around 80% found just once. The sample was lung tumor tissue. The TCR was taken from a human donor with non-small cell lung cancer.

The CDR3 DNA sequence: TGTGCCAGCAGCTTGGAGACAGGGGGCTGGAACACCATATATTTT. Its protein product is CASSLETGGWNTIYF. The chain has TRBV7-8 and TRBJ1-3, with 10 bases that match TRBD1. V was pared by 3 bases and J by 7 bases, with 6 bases of the junction left unmatched. Germline V gene data show CDR1 as SGHVS and CDR2 as FQNEAQ. The CDR3 runs to 15 residues.